These 21 T cell receptor beta chains were sequenced from one sample in a study of blood T cell repertoires in COVID-19. Sequenced by immunoSEQ multiplex PCR; TCRdb stores in-frame clones only, minus some. The table records some 200,000 clones, 87% of them present only once. The source material was peripheral blood. These receptors were collected from a woman between 18 and 29 years old who had recovered from COVID-19.

The gene calls are TRBV19 and TRBJ1-2, with a tentative D call TRBD1 (5 bases). The germline V gene has CDR1 LNHDA and CDR2 SQIVND (reference sequence). The CDR3 is made up of 13 amino acids. Trimming removed 3 bases at V and 6 bases at J, with 11 bases between. The CDR3 region has the DNA TGTGCCAGTAGTATTCCGGGGGTGGATGGCTACACCTTC. Amino acids: CASSIPGVDGYTF.

The table lists this clone with a few counts. V usage is TRBV7-2 and J usage is TRBJ2-1; 7 nucleotides match TRBD2. The CDR3 has 15 residues. J gave up 6 bases and V 4 bases, and 9 bases lay outside the gene matches. Germline loops: CDR1 SGHTA, CDR2 FQGNSA. This CDR3 is CASSSGGIRGNEQFF. In DNA, the CDR3 is TGTGCCAGCAGCTCCGGGGGGATCCGGGGCAATGAGCAGTTCTTC.

There are a few counts of this clone. The chain uses TRBV9 and TRBJ2-7, with TRBD1 identical over 7 bases. V shed 5 bases, J shed 0 bases, and the junction held 8 bases outside the gene matches. Germline lookup yields CDR1 SGDLS and CDR2 YYNGEE. This CDR3 has 15 residues. The CDR3 coding sequence is TGTGCCAGCAGTTCACAGGGGACCCCCTCCTACGAGCAGTACTTC. Protein product: CASSSQGTPSYEQYF.

The chain has TRBV5-6 and TRBJ2-7; D unclear. Trimming removed 1 base from V and 1 base from J, with 9 bases in between. The CDR3 runs 14 residues. Looked up from germline, CDR1 is SGHDT and CDR2 is YYEEEE. CDR3 bases: TGTGCCAGCAGCTTGCTCGACATATCCTACGAGCAGTACTTC. The encoded protein is CASSLLDISYEQYF.

V gene TRBV5-1 combines with J gene TRBJ2-1; TRBD2 aligns across 14 bases. Germline V CDR1 and CDR2: SGHRS, YFSETQ. This CDR3 comprises 16 residues. V lost 0 bases and J lost 10; bases outside the gene matches: 6. CDR3 sequence (DNA): TGCGCCAGCAGCTTGGGACTAGCGGGAGGGCCCCGGGAGCAGTTCTTC. It encodes CASSLGLAGGPREQFF. Supplemented by reference TRBV5-1 and TRBJ2-1, the full variable domain reads KAGVTQTPRYLIKTRGQQVTLSCSPISGHRSVSWYQQTPGQGLQFLFEYFSETQRNKGNFPGRFSGRQFSNSRSEMNVSTLELGDSALYLCASSLGLAGGPREQFFGPGTRLTVL.

The chain carries TRBV27 and TRBJ1-5; 7 nucleotides match TRBD1. The ends lost 4 bases at V and 6 bases at J; junction bases unmatched: 12. CDR1 and CDR2 from the germline V gene are MNHEY and SMNVEV (reference sequence). The CDR3 is 16 residues long. CDR3 sequence reads: CASSSQRQGLSQPQHF. The CDR3 DNA follows: TGTGCCAGCAGTTCTCAACGACAGGGACTTAGTCAGCCCCAGCATTTT.

The chain is built from TRBV6-5 and TRBJ1-2; D uncertain. Trimming cost V 6 bases and J 4 bases, with 6 bases left between them. Germline V CDR1 and CDR2: MNHEY, SVGAGI. The CDR3 has 11 residues. CDR3 in amino acids: CASSRGYGYTF. In DNA form, the CDR3 reads TGTGCCAGCAGCCGGGGCTATGGCTACACCTTC.

J is TRBJ2-1 and V is TRBV15; 10 positions agree with TRBD1. Losses at the gene ends were 0 bases for V and 4 bases for J; bases not matched to a gene: 6. CDR1 LNHNV and CDR2 YYDKDF come from the germline V gene (reference sequence). CDR3 length: 17 amino acids. The CDR3 sequence is CATSRESGTGVYNEQFF. CDR3 DNA: TGTGCCACCAGCAGAGAATCCGGGACAGGGGTTTACAATGAGCAGTTCTTC.

V and J are TRBV7-9 and TRBJ2-1, with TRBD2 as a possible D gene (6 bases). Germline CDR1 is SEHNR and CDR2 is FQNEAQ (reference sequence). This CDR3 is built from 13 residues. With 11 bases removed from V and 5 bases from J, the gap between germline ends came to 16 bases. DNA for the CDR3: TGTGCCGGACTACGCGGGACGAACAATGAGCAGTTCTTC. Translating it yields CAGLRGTNNEQFF.

The chain joins TRBV1 to TRBJ2-7; TRBD2 is taken as the D call from the table, unchecked against the DNA. TRBV1 is flagged as a pseudogene. The CDR3 is 18 residues long. The CDR3 bases are TGCACCAGCAGCCAAGCGACCCGGGTCCCCGCCCCCCCCTACGAGCAGTACTTC. It translates to CTSSQATRVPAPPYEQYF.

The chain links TRBV19 to TRBJ2-1; 7 bases line up with TRBD2. The CDR3 has 15 residues. After removal of 4 bases from V and 10 bases from J, the junction contained 13 bases not matched to a gene. Germline lookup yields CDR1 LNHDA and CDR2 SQIVND (reference sequence). The CDR3 loop reads CASSTSGGSDREQFF. CDR3 nucleotide sequence: TGTGCCAGTAGTACTAGCGGAGGATCGGATAGGGAGCAGTTCTTC.

This clone showed up just a few times. This sequence joins TRBV19 and TRBJ1-1; no reliable D call. Deletions cut 5 bases from V and 4 bases from J, with 11 bases between. The CDR3 totals 13 residues. CDR1 is LNHDA and CDR2 is SQIVND in the germline V gene (reference sequence). CDR3 nucleotide sequence: TGTGCCAGTAGTCTGCGGGAGGCCACTGAAGCTTTCTTT. Its protein is CASSLREATEAFF.

This chain uses TRBV19 with TRBJ2-1, with D maybe TRBD2 (5 bases). Trimming cost V 4 bases and J 3 bases, with 13 bases left between them. Germline V gene data show CDR1 as LNHDA and CDR2 as SQIVND (reference sequence). The CDR3 sequence is 15 residues long. The CDR3 reads CASSRVGSSYNEQFF. CDR3 nucleotide sequence: TGTGCCAGTAGTAGGGTGGGGAGTAGCTACAATGAGCAGTTCTTC.

A few counts support this clone. The V gene is TRBV18, the J gene TRBJ1-2; the match to TRBD1 covers 9 bases. Per germline, CDR1 KGHSH and CDR2 LQKENI. The trim removed 0 bases at V and 5 bases at J, leaving 1 base unmatched. The CDR3 contains 14 residues. The CDR3 sequence: CASSPPGQGYGYTF. CDR3 nucleotides: TGTGCCAGCTCACCACCGGGACAGGGTTATGGCTACACCTTC. The complete variable domain, with remaining parts taken from reference TRBV18 and TRBJ1-2, reads NAGVMQNPRHLVRRRGQEARLRCSPMKGHSHVYWYRQLPEEGLKFMVYLQKENIIDESGMPKERFSAEFPKEGPSILRIQQVVRGDSAAYFCASSPPGQGYGYTFGSGTRLTVV.

The V gene is TRBV4-3, the J gene TRBJ1-2; the match to TRBD1 covers 7 bases. V lost 4 bases to trimming and J lost 2 bases; unmatched junction nucleotides: 4. This CDR3 spans 14 amino acids. Germline V gene data show CDR1 as LGHNA and CDR2 as YSLEER. CDR3 loop: CASSPDRANYGYTF. CDR3 in DNA: TGCGCCAGCAGCCCAGACAGGGCGAACTATGGCTACACCTTC.

This chain uses TRBV7-7 with TRBJ2-1, with 8 bases that match TRBD2. CDR3 length: 15 residues. Per the germline V gene, CDR1 is SSHAT and CDR2 is FNYEAQ (reference sequence). After removal of 1 base from V and 3 bases from J, the junction contained 2 bases not matched to a gene. The CDR3, as DNA: TGTGCCAGCAGCTTAGGAAGCGGGAGCTACAATGAGCAGTTCTTC. Translating it yields CASSLGSGSYNEQFF.

The J gene is TRBJ2-1, the V gene TRBV19; D is possibly TRBD2 (5 bases). Trimming cost V 0 bases and J 3 bases, with 15 bases left between them. Germline V gene data show CDR1 as LNHDA and CDR2 as SQIVND (reference sequence). The CDR3 totals 17 residues. CDR3 bases: TGTGCCAGTAGTATAGATTTAGCGTTTCAAGGCTACAATGAGCAGTTCTTC. Translating gives CASSIDLAFQGYNEQFF.

The genes are TRBV10-3 and TRBJ2-3, with D maybe TRBD1 (5 bases). V was shortened by 8 bases and J by 3 bases, with 12 bases between the two germline ends. From germline, CDR1 is ENHRY and CDR2 SYGVKD. This CDR3 spans 13 amino acids. The CDR3 bases are TGTGCCATCCAGGGCAGGGTAACAGATACGCAGTATTTT. Protein sequence: CAIQGRVTDTQYF.

This clone was found a few times. This chain uses TRBV6-4 with TRBJ2-1; no reliable D call. The CDR3 is 15 residues long. V lost 4 bases, J lost 0 bases, and 10 bases lay in between. The V gene's germline CDR1 is MRHNA and CDR2 SNTAGT. This CDR3 is CASSVDSSSYNEQFF. DNA of the CDR3: TGTGCCAGCAGTGTAGACTCATCCTCCTACAATGAGCAGTTCTTC.

Written as DNA, the CDR3 is TGTGCCAGCAGTCTGGGGACAGGGTCTTCCGGGGAGCTGTTTTTT. Its protein is CASSLGTGSSGELFF. The V gene is TRBV27, the J gene TRBJ2-2, with TRBD1 identical over 9 bases. The germline V gene has CDR1 MNHEY and CDR2 SMNVEV (reference sequence). After removal of 5 bases from V and 6 bases from J, the junction contained 7 bases not matched to a gene. This CDR3 has 15 residues.

V is TRBV30 and J is TRBJ2-7, with D possibly being TRBD1 (6 bases). CDR1 is GTSNPN, CDR2 SVGIG, per germline (reference sequence). V was trimmed by 2 bases and J by 2 bases, leaving 16 bases between them. The CDR3 runs 15 residues. CDR3 coding DNA: TGTGCCTGGAGTTATTTCGGGACACCAGCCTACGAGCAGTACTTC. This gives the protein CAWSYFGTPAYEQYF.